These 31 T cell receptor beta chains share one sample of origin, sequenced in a study of T cells after yellow fever vaccination (dated by TCRdb to about 2019). In light of the paper, this sample's treatment or condition label describes: live attenuated yellow fever vaccine strain. The library was built by means of 5' RACE. This sample was sequenced with an Illumina HiSeq 2500. Starting from the raw public reads, TCRdb applied fastp trimming at Q25, assembled clones with MiXCR and retained in-frame beta chains. Under each unique CDR3 protein, matching rows form one entry showing the most common genes and DNA. The sample data list roughly 150,000 distinct CDR3 sequences, and around 7% of these were observed just once. Together, the top ten hold roughly 2.5% of the sample. Sequencing was performed on CD4+ T cells sorted from PBMCs, taken around 5 days after the first yellow fever vaccination. These receptors came from a man between 18 and 29 years old who received the YFV17D yellow fever vaccine.

A few counts support this clonotype. The rearrangement uses TRBV9 and TRBJ1-1, with D possibly being TRBD1 (5 bases). Between the trimmed V and J ends, which lost 0 bases and 0 bases, there was a span of 9 bases. The CDR3 sequence is 15 residues long. The germline CDR1 and CDR2 sequences are SGDLS and YYNGEE. The CDR3 coding sequence is TGTGCCAGCAGCGTAGGGGGGGGAATGAACACTGAAGCTTTCTTT. The encoded protein is CASSVGGGMNTEAFF.

The chain has TRBV6-1 and TRBJ2-2, with D perhaps TRBD2 (7 bases). The V end was cut by 6 bases, the J end by 4 bases, with 15 bases between. Germline V gene data show CDR1 as MNHNS and CDR2 as SASEGT. The CDR3 is 15 residues long. The CDR3 DNA reads as TGTGCCAGCAGCCTACGGGCGGGGGCCACCGGGGAGCTGTTTTTT. Its protein is CASSLRAGATGELFF.

This clonotype was counted ten times or more. This chain links TRBV7-3 with TRBJ1-1; TRBD1 aligns across 9 bases. Germline loops: CDR1 SGHTA, CDR2 FQGTGA. The CDR3 spans 13 residues. The V segment lost 8 bases and the J segment 10 bases; nucleotides outside the gene matches: 11. The DNA of the CDR3 is TGTGCCAGCCTAGAGGGACAGGGTGGATTAGCTTTCTTT. Translation: CASLEGQGGLAFF.

This clonotype was picked up many times. The chain recombines TRBV24-1 with TRBJ2-2, with TRBD2 identical over 8 bases. CDR1 is KGHDR and CDR2 is SFDVKD in the germline V gene. The CDR3 totals 17 residues. Trimming removed 9 bases from V and 4 bases from J; junction bases left unmatched: 15. CDR3 residues: CATARAGGGHTTGELFF. CDR3 DNA: TGTGCCACCGCACGCGCGGGCGGGGGGCACACCACCGGGGAGCTGTTTTTT.

This clonotype occurred many times. The chain uses TRBV19 and TRBJ1-2; 7 nucleotides match TRBD1. CDR3 length: 13 residues. The junction had 6 bases not matched to a gene; V was cut back by 7 bases and J by 4 bases. Germline CDR1 is LNHDA and CDR2 is SQIVND (reference sequence). CDR3 sequence: CASNKQGSYGYTF. In DNA form, the CDR3 reads TGTGCCAGTAACAAACAGGGGAGCTATGGCTACACCTTC.

This clonotype was counted many times. The V and J genes are TRBV2 and TRBJ1-3; D is possibly TRBD1 (6 bases). Looked up from germline, CDR1 is SNHLY and CDR2 is FYNNEI. V was clipped by 6 bases and J by 1 base, with 19 bases between them. The CDR3 runs 17 residues. The CDR3: CASRRTVRQASGNTIYF. In nucleotides, the CDR3 is TGTGCCAGCAGAAGGACGGTCCGACAGGCATCTGGAAACACCATATATTTT.

This clonotype was seen repeatedly, ten times or more. The chain couples TRBV2 to TRBJ1-5; 8 bases line up with TRBD1. The CDR3 is made up of 14 amino acids. The germline V gene encodes CDR1 SNHLY and CDR2 FYNNEI. The ends lost 8 bases at V and 5 bases at J; junction bases unmatched: 8. The CDR3 here is CASGGTGGHQPQHF. CDR3 DNA sequence: TGTGCCAGCGGTGGAACAGGGGGTCATCAGCCCCAGCATTTT.

At least ten counts were recorded for this clonotype. The V gene is TRBV15, the J gene TRBJ2-2; D gene uncertain. This CDR3 has 11 residues. V was clipped by 7 bases and J by 6 bases, with 6 bases between them. Germline CDR1 is LNHNV and CDR2 is YYDKDF (reference sequence). The CDR3 spells CATTVAGELFF. The CDR3 nucleotides read TGTGCCACCACAGTTGCCGGGGAGCTGTTTTTT.

This clonotype was seen repeatedly, ten times or more. The chain carries TRBV12-3 or TRBV12-4 and TRBJ1-4, with D perhaps TRBD1 (5 bases). The CDR3 has 14 residues. The V end was cut by 6 bases, the J end by 11 bases, with 19 bases between. DNA for the CDR3: TGTGCCAGCAGCTTATCTGGCGTGAGGGGTAAACTGTTTTTT. Translating it yields CASSLSGVRGKLFF.

Ten or more counts support this clonotype. This sequence joins TRBV20-1 and TRBJ1-4, with a possible D match to TRBD1 (6 bases). The V gene's germline CDR1 is DFQATT and CDR2 SNEGSKA (reference sequence). V shed 3 bases and J shed 3 bases, with 8 bases lying between them. The CDR3 runs to 13 residues. CDR3 protein: CSASRGPNEKLFF. The CDR3 DNA reads as TGCAGTGCTAGCAGGGGTCCTAATGAAAAACTGTTTTTT.

This clonotype was counted many times. V usage is TRBV7-9 and J usage is TRBJ2-5, with 7 bases matching TRBD1. V was clipped by 5 bases and J by 4 bases; unmatched bases: 4. This CDR3 contains 13 residues. Germline V gene sequence: CDR1 SEHNR, CDR2 FQNEAQ (reference sequence). CDR3 amino acids: CASSPRTGETQYF. As DNA, the CDR3 is TGTGCCAGCAGCCCTAGGACAGGAGAGACCCAGTACTTC.

This clonotype occurred many times. The chain uses TRBV4-2 and TRBJ2-5; 7 bases map to TRBD2. V lost 0 bases to trimming and J lost 5 bases; unmatched junction nucleotides: 9. The V gene's germline CDR1 is LGHNA and CDR2 YNFKEQ. CDR3 length equals 16 residues. CDR3 in amino acids: CASSQDPAGIEETQYF. CDR3 bases: TGTGCCAGCAGCCAAGATCCAGCGGGGATTGAGGAGACCCAGTACTTC.

This chain uses TRBV24-1 with TRBJ1-2; weak D call: TRBD1 (5 bases). Trimming removed 4 bases from V and 4 bases from J, with 12 bases in between. Germline V CDR1 and CDR2: KGHDR, SFDVKD. The CDR3 covers 14 residues. The CDR3 region is CATSDAGTVYGYTF. The CDR3 DNA reads as TGTGCCACCAGTGACGCCGGGACGGTCTATGGCTACACCTTC.

This clonotype was recorded a few times. The CDR3 loop reads CASSIGQTPSGELFF. CDR3 nucleotide sequence: TGCGCCAGCAGCATAGGACAGACGCCCTCCGGGGAGCTGTTTTTT. The V and J genes are TRBV5-1 and TRBJ2-2; a weak D match, TRBD1 (6 bases). CDR1 and CDR2 from the germline V gene are SGHRS and YFSETQ. V lost 4 bases and J 6 bases, leaving 16 bases between the germline ends. This CDR3 contains 15 residues.

The sample holds many counts of this clonotype. The chain uses TRBV7-2 and TRBJ1-1; D might be TRBD1 (6 bases). This CDR3 is 15 amino acids long. V was pared by 5 bases and J by 3 bases, with 16 bases between. Germline V lookup: CDR1 SGHTA, CDR2 FQGNSA. CDR3 residues: CASSPQWGPDTEAFF. In nucleotides, the CDR3 is TGTGCCAGCAGCCCCCAATGGGGGCCTGACACTGAAGCTTTCTTT.

There are a few counts of this clonotype. The V call is TRBV18, the J call TRBJ2-3; 9 positions agree with TRBD1. V lost 3 bases, J lost 3 bases, and 10 bases stayed unmatched. This CDR3 region has 17 residues. Germline-derived CDR1 and CDR2 are KGHSH and LQKENI. Written as DNA, the CDR3 is TGTGCCAGCTCACCCCTCCGGGACAGGGTCGGGACAGATACGCAGTATTTT. Protein sequence: CASSPLRDRVGTDTQYF. The full variable domain, with the rest looked up from reference TRBV18 and TRBJ2-3, is NAGVMQNPRHLVRRRGQEARLRCSPMKGHSHVYWYRQLPEEGLKFMVYLQKENIIDESGMPKERFSAEFPKEGPSILRIQQVVRGDSAAYFCASSPLRDRVGTDTQYFGPGTRLTVL.

This clonotype was counted at least ten times. The V gene is TRBV19, the J gene TRBJ2-1, with D possibly matching TRBD1 (6 bases). The germline V gene encodes CDR1 LNHDA and CDR2 SQIVND (reference sequence). The CDR3 spans 15 residues. Trimming took off 5 bases at V and 0 bases at J, with 11 bases between the two ends. The CDR3 sequence: CASSPQTGSYNEQFF. For the CDR3, the DNA is TGTGCCAGTAGTCCTCAGACAGGCTCCTACAATGAGCAGTTCTTC.

This clonotype was observed a few times. The chain has TRBV20-1 and TRBJ2-1; no reliable D call. The CDR3 loop spans 15 amino acids. CDR1 is DFQATT, CDR2 SNEGSKA, per germline (reference sequence). Trimming shortened V by 3 bases and J by 0 bases, and 12 bases separated the two germline ends. CDR3 in amino acids: CSARQVISSYNEQFF. The CDR3 DNA is TGCAGTGCTAGGCAAGTGATTAGCTCCTACAATGAGCAGTTCTTC.

This rearrangement joins TRBV19 to TRBJ2-3, with TRBD2 identical over 15 bases. The J segment lost 4 bases and the V segment lost 3 bases, leaving 5 bases of the junction unmatched. Per the germline V gene, CDR1 is LNHDA and CDR2 is SQIVND (reference sequence). CDR3 length: 17 amino acids. The CDR3: CASSMTGTSGGPDTQYF. The DNA of the CDR3 is TGTGCCAGTAGTATGACCGGGACTAGCGGGGGGCCAGATACGCAGTATTTT.

About this clonotype: The junction shows a germline mismatch at one end, possibly a read error. The chain is built from TRBV5-1 and TRBJ2-5; D unclear. The germline V gene encodes CDR1 SGHRS and CDR2 YFSETQ. The length of the CDR3 is 11 residues. CDR3 nucleotide sequence: TGCGCCAGCAGCTTGGTAGAGGCCCAGTACTTC. The encoded protein is CASSLVEAQYF. The complete variable domain, with remaining parts taken from reference TRBV5-1 and TRBJ2-5, reads KAGVTQTPRYLIKTRGQQVTLSCSPISGHRSVSWYQQTPGQGLQFLFEYFSETQRNKGNFPGRFSGRQFSNSRSEMNVSTLELGDSALYLCASSLVEAQYFGPGTRLLVL.

Ten or more counts support this clonotype. The V gene is TRBV7-6, the J gene TRBJ2-4; 8 bases map to TRBD1. This CDR3 has 17 amino acids. Germline V lookup: CDR1 SGHVS, CDR2 FNYEAQ. V trimming: 4 bases; J trimming: 4 bases; junction bases outside the gene matches: 12. CDR3 in amino acids: CASSSYRRTGTKNIQYF. The CDR3 nucleotides read TGTGCCAGCAGCTCTTATAGGCGGACAGGGACAAAAAACATTCAGTACTTC.

V is TRBV20-1 and J is TRBJ2-3, with 9 bases identical to TRBD1. CDR1 is DFQATT and CDR2 is SNEGSKA in the germline V gene (reference sequence). V gave up 5 bases and J gave up 6 bases; unmatched junction bases: 3. The CDR3 loop spans 12 amino acids. The chain's CDR3 is CSAGDRADTQYF. The DNA of the CDR3 is TGCAGTGCTGGGGACAGGGCTGATACGCAGTATTTT.

This clonotype was seen repeatedly, ten times or more. The rearrangement joins TRBV5-4 to TRBJ2-3, with TRBD2 identical over 8 bases. This CDR3 spans 15 amino acids. From germline, CDR1 is SGHNT and CDR2 YYREEE (reference sequence). Trimming removed 2 bases from V and 4 bases from J; junction bases left unmatched: 6. The CDR3 DNA is TGTGCCAGCAGCTTCCGGGGGGGGGCAGCAGATACGCAGTATTTT. Its translation is CASSFRGGAADTQYF.

This clonotype showed up just a few times. The chain combines TRBV20-1 with TRBJ2-7; 10 nucleotides align to TRBD2. The germline V gene encodes CDR1 DFQATT and CDR2 SNEGSKA (reference sequence). J lost 2 bases, V lost 5 bases, and 6 bases had no gene match. This CDR3 has 14 residues. The CDR3 DNA sequence: TGCAGTGCTTCCCCTAGCGGGGGTGCCTACGAGCAGTACTTC. It is translated as CSASPSGGAYEQYF.

A few counts support this clonotype. The V gene is TRBV24-1, the J gene TRBJ2-1, with TRBD2 matching over 12 bases. Germline V gene lookup returns CDR1 KGHDR and CDR2 SFDVKD. The CDR3 contains 17 residues. V dropped 7 bases and J dropped 0; count of bases not matched to a gene: 6. The CDR3, as DNA: TGTGCCACCAGCCCTAGCGGGGGGGCTAGCTCCTACAATGAGCAGTTCTTC. It codes for CATSPSGGASSYNEQFF.

This clonotype was detected many times. V usage is TRBV6-1 and J usage is TRBJ1-2, with D possibly matching TRBD1 (6 bases). Germline CDR1 MNHNS, CDR2 SASEGT. This CDR3 spans 15 amino acids. The V end was cut by 1 base, the J end by 4 bases, with 13 bases between. This CDR3 reads CASSEGPGEGYGYTF. Here the CDR3 DNA reads TGTGCCAGCAGTGAAGGTCCAGGGGAAGGCTATGGCTACACCTTC.

The chain combines TRBV5-6 with TRBJ1-2; D uncertain. Germline loops: CDR1 SGHDT, CDR2 YYEEEE. This CDR3 comprises 16 residues. Trimming cost V 1 base and J 0 bases, with 13 bases left between them. CDR3 loop: CASSLPRAKTNYGYTF. The CDR3 DNA sequence: TGTGCCAGCAGCTTGCCTAGGGCGAAAACTAACTATGGCTACACCTTC.

This clonotype was picked up many times. The CDR3 spells CASSQNRVLDTQYF. CDR3 nucleotide sequence: TGTGCCAGCAGTCAGAACCGGGTGCTAGATACGCAGTATTTT. The V gene is TRBV7-8, the J gene TRBJ2-3; D is uncertain. Trimming took 6 bases from V and 5 from J, leaving 15 bases between them. The CDR3 extends over 14 amino acids. From germline, CDR1 is SGHVS and CDR2 FQNEAQ.

This clonotype was observed many times. The chain joins TRBV29-1 to TRBJ1-2; no clear D. Germline-derived CDR1 and CDR2 are SQVTM and ANQGSEA. Trimming removed 6 bases from V and 7 bases from J, with 24 bases in between. The CDR3 runs to 15 residues. The DNA of the CDR3 is TGCAGCGTCCTTGGACCGGACCCAACCGGAGGTGGCTACACCTTC. As protein: CSVLGPDPTGGGYTF.

The table lists this clonotype with many counts. The genes are TRBV6-5 and TRBJ1-2, with D hard to call. The germline CDR1 and CDR2 sequences are MNHEY and SVGAGI. V shed 2 bases and J shed 8 bases, with 6 bases lying between them. CDR3 size: 11 residues. This chain's CDR3 is CASSYQGGYTF. The CDR3, as DNA: TGTGCCAGCAGTTACCAAGGGGGCTACACCTTC.

The rearrangement links TRBV20-1 to TRBJ2-1, with 11 nucleotides matching TRBD2. After removal of 5 bases from V and 6 bases from J, the junction contained 9 bases not matched to a gene. In germline, CDR1 is DFQATT, CDR2 SNEGSKA (reference sequence). The CDR3 consists of 15 residues. The CDR3 spells CSAGPSGGIVNEQFF. In DNA, the CDR3 is TGCAGTGCTGGACCTAGCGGGGGGATAGTCAATGAGCAGTTCTTC.